The source of this T cell receptor (beta chain) is a study of CD8+CD57+ T cells in acquired aplastic anemia. Study results and caveats: Patients and controls had in common twenty-nine CD8+ CDR3 sequences.

This clonotype was found many times. Its target is unknown. Individuals selected for sequencing had exhibited CD8+CD57+ cell expansion on flow cytometry. Trimming removed 8 bases from V and 2 bases from J, with 25 bases in between. CDR1 is MNHNS and CDR2 is SASEGT in the germline V gene. This CDR3 contains 17 residues. Researchers used genomic DNA as the template to profile TCR beta VDJ and CDR3. TCRdb analysed the reads with MiXCR anew, one entry per CDR3 protein. The sample consists of about 150,000 distinct CDR3 sequences, 52% of them appearing once. The V and J genes are TRBV6-1 and TRBJ2-7, with D maybe TRBD1 (5 bases). Material for sequencing was sorted CD4+, CD8+, or CD8+CD57+ T cells (not recorded which) from PBMCs. The clonotype comes from a human donor with aplastic anemia. The CDR3 DNA reads as TGTGCCAGCCACGAAAGGGGTATTGTCTCCAGAACCTACGAGCAGTACTTC. Protein product: CASHERGIVSRTYEQYF.